This TCR beta chain is from a study of cytomegalovirus exposure and HLA in healthy donors. Study-level background: Early released data had around 88 million unique TCRs, all coming from HLA-typed donors.

The CDR3 covers 18 residues. V gave up 1 base and J gave up 2 bases, with 20 bases separating them. CDR1 SGHDN and CDR2 FVKESK come from the germline V gene. The PCR was carried out with 60 Vbeta primers and 13 Jbeta primers. The table came from immunoSEQ multiplex PCR; TCRdb's copy has only in-frame clones and leaves some out. Found here are about 170,000 clones, 80% to 90% of them singletons; the top ten hold 2.5%. The sequencing input was PBMCs. The clonotype was recovered from a man between 25 and 39 years old in good health and CMV-seropositive. The chain recombines TRBV14 with TRBJ1-2; D possibly corresponds to TRBD1 (5 bases). The CDR3 loop reads CASSQAGRGGGGNYGYTF. The CDR3 DNA sequence: TGTGCCAGCAGCCAAGCCGGTCGGGGAGGCGGGGGAAACTATGGCTACACCTTC.